This TCR beta chain emerged from a study of OX40 agonist ivuxolimab in advanced cancers. TCRdb keeps only in-frame clones here, not all; method: immunoSEQ multiplex PCR. The sample includes some 60,000 clones, roughly 80% seen only once; the top ten take roughly 1.9%. V shed 2 bases and J shed 0 bases, with 12 bases lying between them. This CDR3 has 16 residues. Germline CDR1 and CDR2: KGHSH and LQKENI. V and J are TRBV18 and TRBJ2-3; no definite D call. This TCR derives from an adult with an advanced solid tumor such as melanoma, head and neck, liver or kidney cancer. Specimen: CD4+ or CD8+ T cells sorted from blood, collected in a trial of the OX40 agonist ivuxolimab. CDR3 coding DNA: TGTGCCAGCTCACCATCCCAGTTATCGAGCACAGATACGCAGTATTTT. Protein product: CASSPSQLSSTDTQYF.